This is a list of T cell receptor beta chains from one sample in a study of OX40 agonist ivuxolimab in advanced cancers. TCRdb keeps only in-frame clones here, not all; method: immunoSEQ multiplex PCR. The profile shows tens of thousands of clones, roughly 86% of them singletons. Source: CD4+ or CD8+ T cells sorted from blood, taken in a trial of the OX40 agonist ivuxolimab. These receptor sequences come from an adult with an advanced solid tumor such as melanoma, head and neck, liver or kidney cancer. CDR3s leave out the opening cysteine and the closing phenylalanine or tryptophan. The order of the fields is V gene, J gene, CDR3 protein.

v_call: TRBV6-1; j_call: TRBJ1-1; cdr3_aa: ASSEASRGARTEAF
v_call: TRBV19; j_call: TRBJ1-1; cdr3_aa: ATTLNTEAF
v_call: TRBV7-9; j_call: TRBJ1-1; cdr3_aa: ASSLAGPNTEAF
v_call: TRBV27; j_call: TRBJ2-1; cdr3_aa: ASSLERELYNEQF
v_call: TRBV7-7; j_call: TRBJ2-3; cdr3_aa: ASSRDHPGDTQY
v_call: TRBV30; j_call: TRBJ1-2; cdr3_aa: AALWGPPGNYGYT
v_call: TRBV7-9; j_call: TRBJ2-3; cdr3_aa: ASSLGWGLRGDTQY
v_call: TRBV7-9; j_call: TRBJ1-5; cdr3_aa: ASGPGQDSNQPQH
v_call: TRBV5-1; j_call: TRBJ1-1; cdr3_aa: ASSFYGTGIMNTEAF
v_call: TRBV7-8; j_call: TRBJ2-7; cdr3_aa: ASSTGLAGYEQY
v_call: TRBV5-5; j_call: TRBJ2-1; cdr3_aa: ASSLARLAGSYYNEQF
v_call: TRBV7-3; j_call: TRBJ2-1; cdr3_aa: ASSLVGGPNEQF
v_call: TRBV28; j_call: TRBJ1-5; cdr3_aa: ASSATGLSQPQH
v_call: TRBV10-3; j_call: TRBJ1-6; cdr3_aa: AIKTQGRNSPLH
v_call: TRBV6-6; j_call: TRBJ2-1; cdr3_aa: AGTGLNNEQF
v_call: TRBV2; j_call: TRBJ2-1; cdr3_aa: ASSARNEQF
v_call: TRBV11-2; j_call: .; cdr3_aa: ASSLGFYEQY
v_call: TRBV2; j_call: TRBJ1-2; cdr3_aa: ASSGANYGYT
v_call: TRBV27; j_call: TRBJ2-3; cdr3_aa: ASSITSTDTQY
v_call: TRBV27; j_call: TRBJ2-5; cdr3_aa: ASSLQSAGGKKTQY
v_call: TRBV9; j_call: TRBJ2-3; cdr3_aa: ASSVVGGGSTDTQY
v_call: TRBV28; j_call: TRBJ1-4; cdr3_aa: ASSQTPRGQDEKLF
v_call: TRBV4-1; j_call: TRBJ2-2; cdr3_aa: ASSHASGGLPGELF
v_call: TRBV4-2; j_call: TRBJ2-1; cdr3_aa: ASSQDSPGYNEQF
v_call: TRBV5-4; j_call: TRBJ2-3; cdr3_aa: ASSLMGALSTDTQY
v_call: TRBV10-1; j_call: TRBJ2-3; cdr3_aa: ASSGSGDHTDTQY
v_call: TRBV15; j_call: TRBJ1-1; cdr3_aa: ATSSSRENTEAF
v_call: TRBV19; j_call: TRBJ1-3; cdr3_aa: ASSTKGQVSSGNTIY
v_call: TRBV27; j_call: TRBJ2-7; cdr3_aa: ASSQRTSGIYEQY
v_call: TRBV9; j_call: TRBJ2-5; cdr3_aa: ASSPRDRGQETQY
v_call: TRBV4-2; j_call: TRBJ2-1; cdr3_aa: ASTYLAGGYNEQF
v_call: TRBV11-2; j_call: TRBJ2-2; cdr3_aa: ASSPPSGRGTGELF
v_call: TRBV9; j_call: TRBJ1-2; cdr3_aa: ASSADRAYGYT
v_call: TRBV19; j_call: TRBJ2-1; cdr3_aa: ASSLDPYNEQF
v_call: TRBV5-1; j_call: TRBJ2-1; cdr3_aa: ASSLAGEQF
v_call: TRBV9; j_call: TRBJ1-4; cdr3_aa: ASSADRAPTNEKLF
v_call: TRBV5-8; j_call: TRBJ1-5; cdr3_aa: ASSRPRRGGNQPQH
v_call: TRBV6-4; j_call: TRBJ2-1; cdr3_aa: ASSDSSGSVDEQF
v_call: TRBV4-1; j_call: TRBJ2-7; cdr3_aa: ASSQDGTGAYEQY
v_call: TRBV27; j_call: TRBJ2-2; cdr3_aa: ASNNKTGVATGELF
v_call: TRBV15; j_call: TRBJ1-5; cdr3_aa: ATSPFPRTSSNQPQH
v_call: TRBV19; j_call: TRBJ2-3; cdr3_aa: ASSIAIGRTDTQY
v_call: TRBV9; j_call: TRBJ1-2; cdr3_aa: ASSYYDRAAANYGYT
v_call: TRBV28; j_call: TRBJ2-7; cdr3_aa: ASSSSSLGDQDDEQY
v_call: TRBV7-9; j_call: TRBJ2-7; cdr3_aa: ASSVTGRPHEQY
v_call: TRBV30; j_call: TRBJ1-2; cdr3_aa: AWSRWDLNYGYT
v_call: TRBV4-3; j_call: TRBJ1-1; cdr3_aa: ASSLSTGLNTEAF
v_call: TRBV4-1; j_call: TRBJ2-7; cdr3_aa: ASSPRGASGSPYEQY
v_call: TRBV19; j_call: TRBJ2-7; cdr3_aa: ASSVQGAYEQY
v_call: TRBV5-5; j_call: TRBJ1-4; cdr3_aa: ASSLATGGRNEKLF
v_call: TRBV4-3; j_call: TRBJ1-1; cdr3_aa: ASSQDRGGEAF